This is a list of T cell receptor beta chains from one sample in a study of CD8+CD57+ T cells in acquired aplastic anemia. Each CDR3 protein is one row after TCRdb ran MiXCR on the reads. Among approximately 180,000 distinct CDR3 sequences, about three fifths were seen once, and the ten largest hold about 39%. Sequencing was performed on sorted CD4+, CD8+, or CD8+CD57+ T cells (not recorded which) from PBMCs. Receptor source: a human donor with aplastic anemia. Both conserved end residues are part of each CDR3. A D gene is named only where the DNA matches it firmly. Size is omitted from some rows. Given values are once, few, many or a class for expanded clones.

j_call v_call d_call clone_size cdr3_nt cdr3_aa
TRBJ2-3 TRBV25-1 . . TGTGCCAGCAGTGAATTCAGAGACACAGATACGCAGTATTTT CASSEFRDTDTQYF
TRBJ1-5 TRBV6-1 . . TGTGCCAGCAGTGCCAACCTGGCAGGGGAGACGGCCCCAAATCAGCCCCAGCATTTT CASSANLAGETAPNQPQHF
TRBJ2-5 TRBV10-3 TRBD2 . TGTGCCATCAGTCCGACTAGCGGGGCAGAGACCCAGTACTTC CAISPTSGAETQYF
TRBJ2-1 TRBV7-9 . few TGTGCCAGCAGCCCTAGCTGGTTGGGTAATGAGCAGTTCTTC CASSPSWLGNEQFF
TRBJ2-3 TRBV20-1 . . TGCAGTGCTAGAGACAGGGTAGGACAGCCCCAGTATTTT CSARDRVGQPQYF
TRBJ2-7 TRBV7-3 . . TGTGCCAGCAGCTTATTTGGGACAGCGGGCCCCCGCGAGCAGTACTTC CASSLFGTAGPREQYF
TRBJ2-7 TRBV5-1 TRBD2 . TGTGCCAGCACCGGACTAGCCGGGCGGTTGTACTTC CASTGLAGRLYF
TRBJ2-7 TRBV7-2 . . TGTGCCAGCAGCTTAGTTACTAGCGAGCAGTACTTC CASSLVTSEQYF
TRBJ2-5 TRBV7-9 . . TGTGCCAGCAGCCAGACCCCCAAAGAAGAGACCCAGTACTTC CASSQTPKEETQYF
TRBJ1-1 TRBV7-8 TRBD1 few TGTGCCAGCAGCTTAGGGTACAGGGGCAGGAACACTGAAGCTTTCTTT CASSLGYRGRNTEAFF
TRBJ1-4 TRBV7-9 TRBD1 once TGTGCCAGCAGCTTAATCACAGGGGGGTATAGTGAAAAACTGTTTTTT CASSLITGGYSEKLFF
TRBJ1-2 TRBV9 . . TGTGCCAGCAGCCCTATAGCTAACTATGGCTACACCTTC CASSPIANYGYTF
TRBJ2-7 TRBV7-8 . . TGTGCCAGCAGCTCCTGGGCCGGCGAGCAGTACTTC CASSSWAGEQYF
TRBJ2-7 TRBV24-1 TRBD1 . TGTGCCACCAGCTACTACCGACAGGGGGACTCCTACGAGCAGTACTTC CATSYYRQGDSYEQYF
TRBJ2-4 TRBV15 . . TGTGCCACCACGTCCCTAGTAAACATTCAGTACTTC CATTSLVNIQYF
TRBJ2-1 TRBV27 . . TGTGCCAGCAGTCCCCAAGACCCCACTTCGGGCAATGAGCAGTTCTTC CASSPQDPTSGNEQFF
TRBJ2-7 TRBV20-1 TRBD2 . TGCAGTGCTAGAGTGAGCGGGAGCTCCTACGAGCAGTACTTC CSARVSGSSYEQYF
TRBJ2-1 TRBV2 TRBD2 many TGTGCCAGCACCGCTGGGACTAGCGGGGGGAATGAGCAGTTCTTC CASTAGTSGGNEQFF
TRBJ2-7 TRBV10-3 . . TGTGCCTCAGGCTCAGGGAGCGCCTCTACCTACGAGCAGTACTTC CASGSGSASTYEQYF
TRBJ2-4 TRBV6-1 TRBD1 . TGTGCCAGCTGCCTTGAGGGGACAGGGGGAAACATTCAGTACTTC CASCLEGTGGNIQYF
TRBJ1-6 TRBV10-1 . once TGCGCCAGCAGTGAGTCAGGGGAGATTTCACCCCTCCACTTT CASSESGEISPLHF
TRBJ1-2 TRBV11-3 . . TGTGCCAGCAGCTTGGGGACCTCTTATGGCTACACCTTC CASSLGTSYGYTF
TRBJ1-3 TRBV7-9 TRBD1 . TGTGCCAGCAGCAAAACAGGGGGCGTTGGAAACACCATATATTTT CASSKTGGVGNTIYF
TRBJ2-3 TRBV10-1 TRBD2 . TGCGCCAGCAGTGACTGGTCTAGCGGAGATACGCAGTATTTT CASSDWSSGDTQYF
TRBJ2-1 TRBV20-1 TRBD2 . TGCAGTGCTAGAAGGGTAACGGGACTAGCGGGACTGAACAATGAGCAGTTCTTC CSARRVTGLAGLNNEQFF
TRBJ2-5 TRBV3-1 TRBD2 . TGTGCCAGCAGCCTAGTTCACGGGGGGGGAGAGACCCAGTACTTC CASSLVHGGGETQYF
TRBJ1-6 TRBV5-1 . few TGCGCCAGCAGCTTGGGGGAATCACCCCTCCACTTT CASSLGESPLHF
TRBJ2-3 TRBV7-3 TRBD2 . TGTGCCAGCAGCTACAAGACTAGCTCAGGCGCAGATACGCAGTATTTT CASSYKTSSGADTQYF
TRBJ2-7 TRBV6-1 . . TGTGCCAGCAGTGTCGGGGGTCAATCCTACGAGCAGTACTTC CASSVGGQSYEQYF